Below are 2 T cell receptor beta chains sequenced from a single sample in a study of PD-1 blockade in classical Hodgkin lymphoma. TCRdb's table, derived via immunoSEQ multiplex PCR, lists solely in-frame clones and lacks some. The table shows 25,000 or so clones, with approximately 89% occurring only once. Time point defined: cycle 4 day 1 (C4D1), after more than 5 weeks of nivolumab. Every patient relapsed after autologous stem cell transplantation, and brentuximab vedotin exposure varied. Magnetic negative selection purified CD4+ T cells from thawed PBMCs. The sequenced sample was CD4+ T cells from blood, obtained before the fourth cycle of nivolumab. All receptors derive from a human donor with classical Hodgkin lymphoma.

This clone was counted between two and nine times. The V and J genes are TRBV15 and TRBJ1-3, with D tentatively TRBD1 (6 bases). The germline CDR1 and CDR2 sequences are LNHNV and YYDKDF (reference sequence). Trimming took 0 bases from V and 4 from J, leaving 13 bases between them. The CDR3 length is 16 residues. The CDR3 nucleotides are TGTGCCACCAGCAGAGATAGGCAGGGGACGGGAAACACCATATATTTT. Amino acids: CATSRDRQGTGNTIYF.

There are a few counts of this clone. CDR3 amino acids: CATQTGRNYGYTF. The DNA of the CDR3 is TGTGCCACCCAGACAGGGAGGAACTATGGCTACACCTTC. The J gene is TRBJ1-2, the V gene TRBV5-4, with TRBD1 matching over 7 bases. The CDR3 loop spans 13 amino acids. Trimming took 9 bases from V and 2 from J; bases not matched to a gene: 7. Germline V gene lookup returns CDR1 SGHNT and CDR2 YYREEE (reference sequence).